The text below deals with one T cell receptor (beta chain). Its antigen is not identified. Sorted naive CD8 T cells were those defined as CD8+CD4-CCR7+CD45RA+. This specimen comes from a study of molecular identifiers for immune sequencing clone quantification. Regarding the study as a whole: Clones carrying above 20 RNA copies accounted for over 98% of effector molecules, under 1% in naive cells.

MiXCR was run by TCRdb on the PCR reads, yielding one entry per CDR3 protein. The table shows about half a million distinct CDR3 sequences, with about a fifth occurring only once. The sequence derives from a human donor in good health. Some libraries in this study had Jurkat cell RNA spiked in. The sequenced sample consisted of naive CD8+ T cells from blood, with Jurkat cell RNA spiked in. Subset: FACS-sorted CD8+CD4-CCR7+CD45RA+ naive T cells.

The CDR3 protein is CSEKTSGHTVQFF. The CDR3, as DNA: TGCAGCGAGAAGACTAGCGGGCACACTGTGCAGTTCTTC. V is TRBV29-1 and J is TRBJ2-1; 10 nucleotides match TRBD2. With V trimmed by 7 bases and J by 12 bases, 12 bases remained unmatched. CDR3 length: 13 amino acids. Germline V CDR1 and CDR2: SQVTM, ANQGSEA.